This T cell receptor (beta chain) is from a study of blood T cell repertoires in COVID-19. Looking at the study overall: The United States, Italy and Spain provided the acute and convalescent COVID-19 samples. PBMCs, B-cell-depleted T cells, or T cells provided the cDNA or gDNA that made up the material.

Per the germline V gene, CDR1 is SGHRS and CDR2 is YFSETQ. V was clipped by 3 bases and J by 7 bases, with 14 bases between them. The CDR3 loop spans 15 amino acids. Under the authors' procedure: Amplification with reference gene primers provided the estimates of nucleated cell counts. The assay was immunoSEQ multiplex PCR, and TCRdb's table has in-frame clones only and misses some. D and trimming come from the DNA, and the V and J calls and clone size come from that table. The sample contains tens of thousands of clones, 88% of which appear only once. The source is a woman aged 55-70 years with acute or convalescent COVID-19. The J gene is TRBJ1-6, the V gene TRBV5-1, with D perhaps matching TRBD1 (6 bases). The sample comprised peripheral blood. CDR3: CASSWGGPLNSPLHF. Written as DNA, the CDR3 is TGCGCCAGCAGCTGGGGGGGGCCCCTAAATTCACCCCTCCACTTT.